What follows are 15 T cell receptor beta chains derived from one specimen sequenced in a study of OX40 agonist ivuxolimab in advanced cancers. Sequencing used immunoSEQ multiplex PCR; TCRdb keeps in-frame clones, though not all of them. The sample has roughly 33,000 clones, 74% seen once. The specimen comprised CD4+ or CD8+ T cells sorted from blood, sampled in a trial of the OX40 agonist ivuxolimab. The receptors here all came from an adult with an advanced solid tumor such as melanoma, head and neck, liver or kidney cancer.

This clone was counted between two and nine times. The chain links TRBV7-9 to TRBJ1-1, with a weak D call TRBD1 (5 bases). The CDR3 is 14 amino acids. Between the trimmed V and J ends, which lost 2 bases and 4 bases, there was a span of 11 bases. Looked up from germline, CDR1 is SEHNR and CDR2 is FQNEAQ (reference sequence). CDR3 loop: CASSLYYGGTEAFF. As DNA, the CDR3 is TGTGCCAGCAGCTTATATTACGGGGGCACTGAAGCTTTCTTT.

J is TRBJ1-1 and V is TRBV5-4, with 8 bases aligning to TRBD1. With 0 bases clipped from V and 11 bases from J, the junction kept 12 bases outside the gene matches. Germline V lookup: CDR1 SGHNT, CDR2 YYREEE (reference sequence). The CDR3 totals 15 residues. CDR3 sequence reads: CASSLEPGGQVAAFF. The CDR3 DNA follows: TGTGCCAGCAGCTTGGAGCCCGGGGGACAGGTGGCGGCTTTCTTT.

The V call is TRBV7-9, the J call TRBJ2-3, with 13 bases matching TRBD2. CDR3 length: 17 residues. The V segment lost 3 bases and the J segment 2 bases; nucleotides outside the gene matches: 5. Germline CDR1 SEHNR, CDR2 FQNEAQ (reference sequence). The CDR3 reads CASSFPTSGGTTDTQYF. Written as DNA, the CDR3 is TGTGCCAGCAGCTTCCCGACTAGCGGGGGGACCACAGATACGCAGTATTTT.

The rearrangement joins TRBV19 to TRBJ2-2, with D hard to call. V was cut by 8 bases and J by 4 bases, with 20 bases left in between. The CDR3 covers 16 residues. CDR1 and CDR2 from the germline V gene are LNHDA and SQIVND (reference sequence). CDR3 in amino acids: CASGNSRAPFTGELFF. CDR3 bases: TGTGCCAGTGGTAATAGTCGCGCACCCTTCACCGGGGAGCTGTTTTTT.

The CDR3 loop reads CASSLYRGGTEAFF. In nucleotides, the CDR3 is TGCGCCAGCAGCTTGTATCGGGGCGGAACTGAAGCTTTCTTT. The rearrangement joins TRBV5-1 to TRBJ1-1, with D possibly being TRBD1 (5 bases). The V end lost 1 base, the J end lost 5 bases, and 12 bases lay between the germline ends. This CDR3 comprises 14 residues. Per the germline V gene, CDR1 is SGHRS and CDR2 is YFSETQ.

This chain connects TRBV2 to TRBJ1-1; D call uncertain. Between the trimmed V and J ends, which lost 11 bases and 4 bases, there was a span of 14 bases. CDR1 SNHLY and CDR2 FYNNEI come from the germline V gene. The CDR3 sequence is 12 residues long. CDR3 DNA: TGTGCCCTCGGCGGGGTGGGCACTGAAGCTTTCTTT. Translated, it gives CALGGVGTEAFF.

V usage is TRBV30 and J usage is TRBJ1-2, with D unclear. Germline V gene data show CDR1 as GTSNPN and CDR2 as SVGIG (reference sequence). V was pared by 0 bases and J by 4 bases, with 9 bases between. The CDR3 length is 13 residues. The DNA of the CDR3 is TGTGCCTGGAGTGTATTGAGCTTCTATGGCTACACCTTC. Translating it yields CAWSVLSFYGYTF.

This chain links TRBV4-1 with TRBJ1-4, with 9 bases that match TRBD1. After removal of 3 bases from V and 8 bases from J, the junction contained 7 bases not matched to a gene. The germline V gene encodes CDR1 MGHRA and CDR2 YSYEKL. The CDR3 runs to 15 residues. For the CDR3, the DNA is TGCGCCAGCAGCCACGGGACAGGGAGAGGAGAAAAACTGTTTTTT. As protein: CASSHGTGRGEKLFF.

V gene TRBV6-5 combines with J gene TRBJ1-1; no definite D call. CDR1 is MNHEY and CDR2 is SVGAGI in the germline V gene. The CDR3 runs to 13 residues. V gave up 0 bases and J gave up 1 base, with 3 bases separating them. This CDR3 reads CASSYSENTEAFF. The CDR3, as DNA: TGTGCCAGCAGTTACTCCGAGAACACTGAAGCTTTCTTT.

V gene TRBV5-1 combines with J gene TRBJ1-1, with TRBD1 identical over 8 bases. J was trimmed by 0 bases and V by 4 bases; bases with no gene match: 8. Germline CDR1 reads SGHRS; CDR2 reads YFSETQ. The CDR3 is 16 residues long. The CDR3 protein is CASSLFGQGMNTEAFF. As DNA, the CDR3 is TGCGCCAGCAGCCTTTTTGGACAGGGTATGAACACTGAAGCTTTCTTT.

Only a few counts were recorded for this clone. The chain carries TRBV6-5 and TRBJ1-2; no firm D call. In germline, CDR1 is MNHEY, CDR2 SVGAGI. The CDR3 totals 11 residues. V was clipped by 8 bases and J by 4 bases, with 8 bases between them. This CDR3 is CASWWGYGYTF. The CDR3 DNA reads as TGTGCCAGCTGGTGGGGCTATGGCTACACCTTC.

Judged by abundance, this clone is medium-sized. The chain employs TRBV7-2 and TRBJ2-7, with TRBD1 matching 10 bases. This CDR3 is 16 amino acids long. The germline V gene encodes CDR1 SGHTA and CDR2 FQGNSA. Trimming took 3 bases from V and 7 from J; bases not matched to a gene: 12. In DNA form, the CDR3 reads TGTGCCAGCAGCTTGCGACCGGGACAGGGGACCGAGGAGCAGTACTTC. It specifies CASSLRPGQGTEEQYF.

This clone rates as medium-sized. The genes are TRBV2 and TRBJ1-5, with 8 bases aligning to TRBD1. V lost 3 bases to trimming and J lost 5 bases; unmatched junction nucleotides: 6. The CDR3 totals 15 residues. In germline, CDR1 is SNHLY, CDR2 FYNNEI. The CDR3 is CASSDGQGAYQPQHF. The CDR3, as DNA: TGTGCCAGCAGTGATGGGCAGGGGGCTTATCAGCCCCAGCATTTT.

The CDR3 is CASSLGSHNEQFF. In DNA form, the CDR3 reads TGTGCCAGCAGCTTGGGAAGCCACAATGAGCAGTTCTTC. J is TRBJ2-1 and V is TRBV5-6; D is ambiguous. Germline V gives CDR1 SGHDT, CDR2 YYEEEE. V was pared by 0 bases and J by 5 bases, with 6 bases between. The CDR3 is 13 amino acids.

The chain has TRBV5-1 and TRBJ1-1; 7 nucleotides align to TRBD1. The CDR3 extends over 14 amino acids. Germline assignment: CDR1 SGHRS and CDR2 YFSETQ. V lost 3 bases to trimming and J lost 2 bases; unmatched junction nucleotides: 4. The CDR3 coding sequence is TGCGCCAGCAGCTACCGACAGGGTAACACTGAAGCTTTCTTT. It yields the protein CASSYRQGNTEAFF.